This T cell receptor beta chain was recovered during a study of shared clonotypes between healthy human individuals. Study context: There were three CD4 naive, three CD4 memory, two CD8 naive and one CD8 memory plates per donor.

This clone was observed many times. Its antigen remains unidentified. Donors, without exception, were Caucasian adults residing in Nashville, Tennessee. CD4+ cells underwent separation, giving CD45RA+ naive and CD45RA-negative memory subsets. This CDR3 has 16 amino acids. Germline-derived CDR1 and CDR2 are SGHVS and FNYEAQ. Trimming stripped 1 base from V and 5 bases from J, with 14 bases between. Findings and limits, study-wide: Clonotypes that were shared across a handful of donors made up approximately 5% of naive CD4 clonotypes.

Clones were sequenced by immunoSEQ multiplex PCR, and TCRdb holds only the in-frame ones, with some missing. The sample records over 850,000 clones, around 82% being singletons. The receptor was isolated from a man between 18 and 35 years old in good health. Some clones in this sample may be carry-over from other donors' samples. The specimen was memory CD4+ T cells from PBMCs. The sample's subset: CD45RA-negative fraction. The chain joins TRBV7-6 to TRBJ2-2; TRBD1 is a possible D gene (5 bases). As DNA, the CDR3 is TGTGCCAGCAGCTTAGGGCAGGGCCTAGGAACCGGGGAGCTGTTTTTT. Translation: CASSLGQGLGTGELFF. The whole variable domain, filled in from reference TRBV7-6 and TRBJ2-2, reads GAGVSQSPRYKVTKRGQDVALRCDPISGHVSLYWYRQALGQGPEFLTYFNYEAQQDKSGLPNDRFSAERPEGSISTLTIQRTEQRDSAMYRCASSLGQGLGTGELFFGEGSRLTVL.